Detailed here is one T cell receptor beta chain. The same CDR3 is also encoded by other DNA sequences in this sample. The study drew its donors from healthy HIV-negative adults without recent acute infections or vaccinations. Among the donors, all were Caucasian adults who lived in Nashville, Tennessee. Genomic DNA came from about 97 million PBMCs in unsorted samples. The assay was run at deep level. Sequencing was performed with immunoSEQ multiplex PCR; in TCRdb, only in-frame clones are kept and a portion is missing. Here the sample spans about 470,000 clones, 70% to 80% being singletons. This sample was taken from a study of shared clonotypes between healthy human individuals. Sequencing used PBMCs. This receptor was obtained from a woman in her thirties or forties in good health. Some clones in this sample may be carry-over from other donors' samples.

The CDR3, as DNA: TGTGCCAGCAGTTTACTGCGGGAGACCCAGTACTTC. Protein: CASSLLRETQYF. The genes are TRBV28 and TRBJ2-5; D gene unclear. Trimming stripped 2 bases from V and 5 bases from J, with 6 bases between. Looked up from germline, CDR1 is MDHEN and CDR2 is SYDVKM. The CDR3 spans 12 residues.